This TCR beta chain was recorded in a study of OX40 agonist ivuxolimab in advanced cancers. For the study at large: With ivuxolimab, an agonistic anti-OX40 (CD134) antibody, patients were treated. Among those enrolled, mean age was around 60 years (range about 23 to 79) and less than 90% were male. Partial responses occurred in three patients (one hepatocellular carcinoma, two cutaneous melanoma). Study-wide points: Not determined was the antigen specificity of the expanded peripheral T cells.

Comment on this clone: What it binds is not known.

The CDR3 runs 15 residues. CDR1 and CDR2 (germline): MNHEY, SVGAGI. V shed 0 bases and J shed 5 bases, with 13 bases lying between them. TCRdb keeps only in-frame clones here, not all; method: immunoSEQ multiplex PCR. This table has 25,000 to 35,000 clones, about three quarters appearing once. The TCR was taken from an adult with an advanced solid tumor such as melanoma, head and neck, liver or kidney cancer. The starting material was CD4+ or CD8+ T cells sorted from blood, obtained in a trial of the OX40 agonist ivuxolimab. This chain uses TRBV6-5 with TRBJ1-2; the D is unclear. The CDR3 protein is CASSYSGAGLYGYTF. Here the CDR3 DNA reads TGTGCCAGCAGTTACTCGGGCGCAGGACTTTATGGCTACACCTTC.